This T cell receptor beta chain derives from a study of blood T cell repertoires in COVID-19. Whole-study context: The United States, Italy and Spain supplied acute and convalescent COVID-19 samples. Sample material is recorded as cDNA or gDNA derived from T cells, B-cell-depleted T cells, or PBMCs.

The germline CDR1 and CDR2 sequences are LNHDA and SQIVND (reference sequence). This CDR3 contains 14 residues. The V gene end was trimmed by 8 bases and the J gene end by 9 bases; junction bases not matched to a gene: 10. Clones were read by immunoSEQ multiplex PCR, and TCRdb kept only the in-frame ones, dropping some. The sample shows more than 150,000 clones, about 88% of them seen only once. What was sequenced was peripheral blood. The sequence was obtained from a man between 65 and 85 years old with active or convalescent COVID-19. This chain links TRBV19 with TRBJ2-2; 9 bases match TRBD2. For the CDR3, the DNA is TGTGCCAGTCGGCGGGAGGGCCCCAGGAGGGAGCTGTTTTTT. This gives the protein CASRREGPRRELFF.